Listed below are T cell receptor beta chains from one sample, sequenced in a study of control samples from healthy donors and cancer patients. TCRdb keeps only in-frame clones here, not all; method: immunoSEQ multiplex PCR. Counted here are some 140,000 clones, approximately 91% occurring once; the ten biggest clones make up 8.7%. Sequencing input: blood. The receptors originated from a woman in her twenties or thirties in good health. The CDR3 runs from the conserved cysteine through the conserved F or W. Each record gives: clone size, J gene, D gene, V gene, CDR3 DNA, CDR3 protein. A D gene is named only where the DNA matches it firmly. Not all rows give a size; the values are once, few, many and, for expanded clones, a class.

clone size: -; J gene: TRBJ1-5; D gene: -; V gene: TRBV28; CDR3 DNA: TGTGCCAGCAGTTCACGACAGGTTTATAGCAATCAGCCCCAGCATTTT; CDR3 protein: CASSSRQVYSNQPQHF
clone size: -; J gene: TRBJ2-1; D gene: TRBD2; V gene: TRBV5-1; CDR3 DNA: TGCGCCAGCAGCTTATATCCGCGACCGGGACTAGCGGGCTCGGAGGCCTACAATGAGCAGTTCTTC; CDR3 protein: CASSLYPRPGLAGSEAYNEQFF
clone size: -; J gene: TRBJ2-5; D gene: TRBD2; V gene: TRBV6-6; CDR3 DNA: TGTGCCAGCAGATACGGACTAGCGGGAGTAGGGGAGACCCAGTACTTC; CDR3 protein: CASRYGLAGVGETQYF
clone size: -; J gene: TRBJ1-6; D gene: -; V gene: TRBV27; CDR3 DNA: TGTGCCAGCAGTTTCATGTTCAGGGATAATTCACCCCTCCACTTT; CDR3 protein: CASSFMFRDNSPLHF
clone size: -; J gene: TRBJ1-3; D gene: -; V gene: TRBV5-5; CDR3 DNA: TGTGCCAGCAGCTTGGCCACATCCTCTGGAAACACCATATATTTT; CDR3 protein: CASSLATSSGNTIYF
clone size: -; J gene: TRBJ1-2; D gene: -; V gene: TRBV2; CDR3 DNA: TGTGCCAGCAGTGAGTCGGGGGGGAACGTCCGTGGCTACACCTTC; CDR3 protein: CASSESGGNVRGYTF
clone size: -; J gene: TRBJ2-2; D gene: -; V gene: TRBV11-2; CDR3 DNA: TGTGCCAGCAGCAGATTACAGGGTACCGGGGAGCTGTTTTTT; CDR3 protein: CASSRLQGTGELFF
clone size: few; J gene: TRBJ1-5; D gene: -; V gene: TRBV5-1; CDR3 DNA: TGCGCCAGCAGCTTGGAGGGTATCAGCAATCAGCCCCAGCATTTT; CDR3 protein: CASSLEGISNQPQHF
clone size: -; J gene: TRBJ1-1; D gene: -; V gene: TRBV14; CDR3 DNA: TGTGCCAGCAGCCAAGATCTTAGCACTGAAGCTTTCTTT; CDR3 protein: CASSQDLSTEAFF
clone size: -; J gene: TRBJ1-4; D gene: TRBD1; V gene: TRBV28; CDR3 DNA: TGTGCCCACGGACAGGGGAGGGAAAAACTGTTTTTT; CDR3 protein: CAHGQGREKLFF
clone size: -; J gene: TRBJ1-5; D gene: -; V gene: TRBV19; CDR3 DNA: TGTGCCAGTAGTATATTTTTGGGTGAGAATCAGCCCCAGCATTTT; CDR3 protein: CASSIFLGENQPQHF